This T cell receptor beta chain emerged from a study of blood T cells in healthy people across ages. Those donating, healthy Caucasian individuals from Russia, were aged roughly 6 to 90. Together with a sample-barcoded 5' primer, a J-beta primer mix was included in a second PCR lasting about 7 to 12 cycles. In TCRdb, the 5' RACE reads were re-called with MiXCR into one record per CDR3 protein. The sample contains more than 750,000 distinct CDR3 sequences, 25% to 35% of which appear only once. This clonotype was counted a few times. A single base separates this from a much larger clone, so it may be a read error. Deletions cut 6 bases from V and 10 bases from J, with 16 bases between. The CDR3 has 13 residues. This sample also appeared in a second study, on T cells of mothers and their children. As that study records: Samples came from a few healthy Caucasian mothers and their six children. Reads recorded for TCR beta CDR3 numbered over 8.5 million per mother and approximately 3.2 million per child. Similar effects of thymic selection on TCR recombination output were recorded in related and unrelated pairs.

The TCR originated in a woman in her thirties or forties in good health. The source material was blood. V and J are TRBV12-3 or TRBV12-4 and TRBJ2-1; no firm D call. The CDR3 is CASSSSRNSEQFF. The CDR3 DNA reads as TGTGCCAGCAGCTCCAGCAGGAACAGCGAGCAGTTCTTC.